This TCR beta chain was found in a study of blood T cell repertoires in COVID-19. Per the study methods: Estimated nucleated cell counts came from reference gene primer amplification. The method was immunoSEQ multiplex PCR; TCRdb's version includes in-frame clones alone and lacks a portion of them. That table is the source of V, J and clone size, and D and trimming were worked out from the DNA. The sample contains around 80,000 clones, roughly 90% of which appear only once. V dropped 4 bases and J dropped 6 bases, with 13 bases sitting between them. Per the germline V gene, CDR1 is SQVTM and CDR2 is ANQGSEA. This CDR3 contains 12 residues.

What was sequenced was peripheral blood. This TCR was sampled from a woman over 75 with acute or convalescent COVID-19. V gene TRBV29-1 combines with J gene TRBJ2-7, with D perhaps matching TRBD2 (6 bases). CDR3: CSVGFVAAEQYF. CDR3 in DNA: TGCAGCGTTGGTTTTGTAGCGGCCGAGCAGTACTTC.